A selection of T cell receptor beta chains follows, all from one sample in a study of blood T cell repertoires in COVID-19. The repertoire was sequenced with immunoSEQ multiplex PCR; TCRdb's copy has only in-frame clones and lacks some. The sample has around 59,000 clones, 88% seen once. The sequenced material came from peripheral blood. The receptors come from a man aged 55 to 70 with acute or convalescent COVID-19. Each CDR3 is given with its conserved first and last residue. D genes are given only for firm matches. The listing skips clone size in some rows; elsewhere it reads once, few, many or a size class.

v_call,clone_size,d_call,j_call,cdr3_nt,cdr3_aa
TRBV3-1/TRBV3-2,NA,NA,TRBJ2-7,TGTGCCAGCAGCCGGTCGACAGGTTCCCCCTACGAGCAGTACTTC,CASSRSTGSPYEQYF
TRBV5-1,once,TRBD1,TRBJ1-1,TGCGCCAGCAGCTTGGGAGGACAGGTGAACACTGAAGCTTTCTTT,CASSLGGQVNTEAFF
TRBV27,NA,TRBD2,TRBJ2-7,TGTGCCAGCCGGGGACTAGCGGGAGTACGGGCCTACGAGCAGTACTTC,CASRGLAGVRAYEQYF
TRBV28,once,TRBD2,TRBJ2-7,TGTGCCAGCAGTTTCCTGAAGCGGGAGCCTCAGCAGTACTTC,CASSFLKREPQQYF
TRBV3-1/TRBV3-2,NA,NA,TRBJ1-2,TGTGCCAGCAGGGCGGTATATGGCTACACCTTC,CASRAVYGYTF
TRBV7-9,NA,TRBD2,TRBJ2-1,TGTGCCAGCAGCGCGGGACTAGCGGGAGTTATCTCCTACAATGAGCAGTTCTTC,CASSAGLAGVISYNEQFF
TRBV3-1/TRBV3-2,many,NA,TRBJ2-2,TGTGCCAGCACCGTAAGGGTGGGGGCGGACACCGGGGAGCTGTTTTTT,CASTVRVGADTGELFF
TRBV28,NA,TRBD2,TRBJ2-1,TGTGCCAGCAGTTTAATCTCGGGAGGGCGCTACAATGAGCAGTTCTTC,CASSLISGGRYNEQFF
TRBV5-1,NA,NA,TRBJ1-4,TGCGCCAGCAGCTTGGCCGGGGGAACTAATGAAAAACTGTTTTTT,CASSLAGGTNEKLFF
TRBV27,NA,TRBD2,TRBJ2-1,TGTGCCAGCAGTTCCCCCCTAGCGGGGGGCTACAATGAGCAGTTCTTC,CASSSPLAGGYNEQFF
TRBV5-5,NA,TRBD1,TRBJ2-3,TGTGCCAGCAGCCAGGGACAGACCTACACAGATACGCAGTATTTT,CASSQGQTYTDTQYF
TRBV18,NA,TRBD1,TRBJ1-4,TGTGCCAGCTCACCCGACAGGGCTACTAATGAAAAACTGTTTTTT,CASSPDRATNEKLFF
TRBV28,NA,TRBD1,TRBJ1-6,TGTGCCAGCAGTTTCCCTGGGACAGGGATCTATAATTCACCCCTCCACTTT,CASSFPGTGIYNSPLHF
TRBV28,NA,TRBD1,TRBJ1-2,TGTGCCAGCAGCCGGGACAGGGGGCGGGATGGCTACACCTTC,CASSRDRGRDGYTF
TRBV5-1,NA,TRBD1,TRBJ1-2,TGCGCCAGCAGCTTGGAGGGCAGACAGGGGGGCTACACCTTC,CASSLEGRQGGYTF
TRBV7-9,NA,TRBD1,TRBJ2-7,TGTGCCAGCAGCGCTGGGACAGGCGGTTGGGAGCAGTACTTC,CASSAGTGGWEQYF
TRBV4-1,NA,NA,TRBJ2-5,TGCGCCAGCAGCCAAGATAGTACCCGAGAGACCCAGTACTTC,CASSQDSTRETQYF
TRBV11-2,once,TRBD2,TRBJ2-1,TGTGCCAGCAGCTTAGGCGCTAGCGGGTACAATGAGCAGTTCTTC,CASSLGASGYNEQFF